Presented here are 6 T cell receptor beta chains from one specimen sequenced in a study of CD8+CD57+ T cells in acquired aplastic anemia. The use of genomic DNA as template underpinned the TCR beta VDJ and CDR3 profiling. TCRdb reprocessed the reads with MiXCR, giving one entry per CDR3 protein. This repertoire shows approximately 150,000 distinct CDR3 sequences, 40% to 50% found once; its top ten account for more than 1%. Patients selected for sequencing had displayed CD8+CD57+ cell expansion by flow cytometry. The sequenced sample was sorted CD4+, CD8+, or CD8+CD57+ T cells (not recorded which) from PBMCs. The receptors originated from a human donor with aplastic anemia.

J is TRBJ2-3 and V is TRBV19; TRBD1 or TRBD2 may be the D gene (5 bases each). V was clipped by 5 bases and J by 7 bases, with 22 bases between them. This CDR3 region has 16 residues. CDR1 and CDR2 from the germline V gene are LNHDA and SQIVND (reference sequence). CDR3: CASSDPGRSSLNTQYF. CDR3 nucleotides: TGTGCCAGTAGTGATCCGGGACGGAGTTCTTTGAATACGCAGTATTTT.

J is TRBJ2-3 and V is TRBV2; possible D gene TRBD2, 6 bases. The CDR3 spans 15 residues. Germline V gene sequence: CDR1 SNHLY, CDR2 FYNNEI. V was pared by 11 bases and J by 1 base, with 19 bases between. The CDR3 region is CAGCGGDFRTDTQYF. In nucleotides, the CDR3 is TGTGCCGGCTGCGGTGGGGACTTCCGCACAGATACGCAGTATTTT.

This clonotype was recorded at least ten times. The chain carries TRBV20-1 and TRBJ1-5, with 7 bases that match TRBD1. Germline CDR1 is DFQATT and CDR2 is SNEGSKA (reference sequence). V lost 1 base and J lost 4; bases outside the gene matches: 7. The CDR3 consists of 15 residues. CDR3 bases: TGCAGTGCTAGAGCTTTGGGACAGCTAAATCAGCCCCAGCATTTT. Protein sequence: CSARALGQLNQPQHF.

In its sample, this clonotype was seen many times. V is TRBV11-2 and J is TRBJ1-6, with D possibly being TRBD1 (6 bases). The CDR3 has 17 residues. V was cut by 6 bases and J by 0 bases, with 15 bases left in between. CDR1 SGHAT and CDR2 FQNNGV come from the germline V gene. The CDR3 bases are TGTGCCAGCAGGGCGACAGGACTTAGCTCCTATAATTCACCCCTCCACTTT. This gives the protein CASRATGLSSYNSPLHF.

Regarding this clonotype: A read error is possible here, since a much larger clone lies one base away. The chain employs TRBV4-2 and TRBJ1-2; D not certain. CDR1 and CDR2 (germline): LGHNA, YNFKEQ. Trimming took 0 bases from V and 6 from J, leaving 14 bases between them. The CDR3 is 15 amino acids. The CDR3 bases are TGTGCCAGCAGCCAAGAGGGCAGGAGGGTAAATGGCTACACCTTC. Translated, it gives CASSQEGRRVNGYTF.

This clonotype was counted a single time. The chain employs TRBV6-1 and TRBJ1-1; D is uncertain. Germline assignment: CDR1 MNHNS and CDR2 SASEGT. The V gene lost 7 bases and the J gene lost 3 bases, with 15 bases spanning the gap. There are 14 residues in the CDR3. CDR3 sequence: CASTTPDADTEAFF. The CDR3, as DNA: TGTGCCAGCACTACACCCGACGCCGACACTGAAGCTTTCTTT.